The following is a TCR beta chain sequence with its context. This sample is part of a study of shared clonotypes between healthy human individuals. Data came from immunoSEQ multiplex PCR; TCRdb stores just in-frame clones and leaves some out. The table includes about half a million clones, around 73% detected once. The sequenced material came from PBMCs. This receptor was obtained from a woman in her forties in good health. Some clones in this sample may be carry-over from other donors' samples.

The CDR3 DNA sequence: TGTGCCAGCAGCTTATTTCAAGGGACCTACAATGAGCAGTTCTTC. It codes for CASSLFQGTYNEQFF. The chain links TRBV13 to TRBJ2-1; D uncertain. Germline loops: CDR1 PRHDT, CDR2 FYEKMQ (reference sequence). This CDR3 spans 15 amino acids. V lost 2 bases and J lost 2, with 10 bases in between.